These 17 T cell receptor beta chains were all obtained from the same sample, sequenced in a study of blood T cell repertoires in COVID-19. Profiled with immunoSEQ multiplex PCR; TCRdb holds only in-frame clones, not every one. The table shows around 60,000 clones, with roughly 77% occurring only once. Material for sequencing was peripheral blood. Receptor source: an elderly man with acute or convalescent COVID-19.

The chain joins TRBV18 to TRBJ1-2; D unclear. The CDR3 is 14 residues long. CDR1 is KGHSH, CDR2 LQKENI, per germline. V was trimmed by 8 bases and J by 1 base, leaving 14 bases between them. CDR3 nucleotides: TGTGCCAGCACCCCGGGCGGGAGTAACTATGGCTACACCTTC. Protein sequence: CASTPGGSNYGYTF.

The rearrangement links TRBV14 to TRBJ2-5, with a tentative D call TRBD2 (6 bases). The V gene's germline CDR1 is SGHDN and CDR2 FVKESK. V shed 1 base and J shed 2 bases, with 8 bases lying between them. The CDR3 has 14 residues. CDR3 nucleotides: TGTGCCAGCAGCCAAGGGACTAATCAAGAGACCCAGTACTTC. Translation gives CASSQGTNQETQYF.

The chain is built from TRBV19 and TRBJ1-6; D remains ambiguous. V lost 6 bases and J 3 bases, leaving 15 bases between the germline ends. Germline V gene data show CDR1 as LNHDA and CDR2 as SQIVND (reference sequence). The CDR3 is 16 amino acids. CDR3 sequence (DNA): TGTGCCAGTAGATTGTCCGGAGGCCACTATAATTCACCCCTCCACTTT. Amino acids: CASRLSGGHYNSPLHF. The complete variable domain, with remaining parts taken from reference TRBV19 and TRBJ1-6, reads DGGITQSPKYLFRKEGQNVTLSCEQNLNHDAMYWYRQDPGQGLRLIYYSQIVNDFQKGDIAEGYSVSREKKESFPLTVTSAQKNPTAFYLCASRLSGGHYNSPLHFGNGTRLTVT.

The V and J genes are TRBV27 and TRBJ1-4; D gene ambiguous. This CDR3 has 13 residues. Germline-derived CDR1 and CDR2 are MNHEY and SMNVEV (reference sequence). Trimming cost V 6 bases and J 8 bases, with 13 bases left between them. The CDR3 loop reads CASSRRSTEKLFF. CDR3 nucleotides: TGTGCCAGCAGCCGCCGCAGTACGGAAAAACTGTTTTTT.

This rearrangement joins TRBV3-1 (or the pseudogene TRBV3-2) to TRBJ2-7, with 9 bases that match TRBD2. J gave up 2 bases and V 4 bases, and 6 bases lay outside the gene matches. This CDR3 spans 15 amino acids. Per germline, CDR1 LGHDT and CDR2 YNNKEL (reference sequence). CDR3 sequence (DNA): TGTGCCAGCAGCCGACGCCTAGCGGGGCCCTACGAGCAGTACTTC. Translated, it gives CASSRRLAGPYEQYF.

This rearrangement joins TRBV15 to TRBJ2-7, with a possible D match to TRBD1 (6 bases). V dropped 8 bases and J dropped 2 bases, with 10 bases sitting between them. The CDR3 sequence is 12 residues long. CDR1 is LNHNV and CDR2 is YYDKDF in the germline V gene (reference sequence). The CDR3 DNA reads TGTGCCACCCAGGACAGCGCCTACGAGCAGTACTTC. Protein product: CATQDSAYEQYF.

The chain joins TRBV5-4 to TRBJ1-1; a weak D match, TRBD1 (5 bases). Trimming stripped 4 bases from V and 0 bases from J, with 16 bases between. This CDR3 contains 16 residues. Germline lookup yields CDR1 SGHNT and CDR2 YYREEE (reference sequence). CDR3 in DNA: TGTGCCAGCAGCCCGGGTGCTCGGGGGATGAACACTGAAGCTTTCTTT. Its protein is CASSPGARGMNTEAFF. Drawing the rest from reference TRBV5-4 and TRBJ1-1, the complete variable domain is ETGVTQSPTHLIKTRGQQVTLRCSSQSGHNTVSWYQQALGQGPQFIFQYYREEENGRGNFPPRFSGLQFPNYSSELNVNALELDDSALYLCASSPGARGMNTEAFFGQGTRLTVV.

The V gene is TRBV11-3, the J gene TRBJ1-2; 7 bases fit TRBD1. V lost 6 bases, J lost 3 bases, and 13 bases stayed unmatched. The CDR3 covers 16 residues. Germline CDR1 reads SGHNT; CDR2 reads YENEEA. The CDR3 region is CASSYSDRKFDYGYTF. The CDR3 DNA reads TGTGCCAGCAGTTACTCGGACAGGAAATTTGACTATGGCTACACCTTC.

The V and J genes are TRBV3-1 (or the pseudogene TRBV3-2) and TRBJ1-5; TRBD1 aligns across 9 bases. Germline loops: CDR1 LGHDT, CDR2 YNNKEL (reference sequence). With V trimmed by 4 bases and J by 0 bases, 7 bases remained unmatched. The CDR3 consists of 17 residues. CDR3 in DNA: TGTGCCAGCAGCCTCCGGGACAGGGCTTATAGCAATCAGCCCCAGCATTTT. Amino acids: CASSLRDRAYSNQPQHF.

The chain has TRBV14 and TRBJ2-7, with a tentative D call TRBD1 (6 bases). Germline V gene lookup returns CDR1 SGHDN and CDR2 FVKESK. V was cut by 0 bases and J by 4 bases, with 13 bases left in between. This CDR3 is built from 15 residues. CDR3 region: CASSQDPGRGYEQYF. The CDR3 DNA follows: TGTGCCAGCAGCCAAGATCCTGGTAGGGGGTACGAGCAGTACTTC.

This clone was seen just once. The genes are TRBV2 and TRBJ2-7; 10 bases line up with TRBD1. The V and J ends lost 6 bases and 2 bases, in that order; junction bases with no gene match: 4. The CDR3 totals 14 residues. CDR1 is SNHLY and CDR2 is FYNNEI in the germline V gene. In nucleotides, the CDR3 is TGTGCCAGCAGACGGGACAGGGGAGCCTACGAGCAGTACTTC. The encoded protein is CASRRDRGAYEQYF.

The chain links TRBV3-1 (or the pseudogene TRBV3-2) to TRBJ2-7; possibly TRBD1 for D (6 bases). With 4 bases removed from V and 1 base from J, the gap between germline ends came to 14 bases. There are 15 residues in the CDR3. Germline V CDR1 and CDR2: LGHDT, YNNKEL (reference sequence). Here the CDR3 DNA reads TGTGCCAGCAGCCGTGGGACACTGGGGTCCTACGAGCAGTACTTC. It translates to CASSRGTLGSYEQYF.

The chain uses TRBV10-1 and TRBJ2-2; 7 positions agree with TRBD2. V was clipped by 4 bases and J by 8 bases; unmatched bases: 7. Germline CDR1 and CDR2: WNHNN and SYGVQD (reference sequence). This CDR3 has 14 amino acids. The CDR3 sequence is CASSAGSSGGELFF. The CDR3 nucleotides are TGCGCCAGCAGTGCCGGATCTAGCGGTGGGGAGCTGTTTTTT.

In its sample, this clone was seen a few times. The chain's CDR3 is CASSQDRQGGADEQYF. In DNA, the CDR3 is TGTGCCAGCAGCCAAGATAGGCAGGGAGGAGCAGACGAGCAGTACTTC. The chain combines TRBV4-2 with TRBJ2-7; D possibly corresponds to TRBD2 (6 bases). With 0 bases removed from V and 5 bases from J, the gap between germline ends came to 17 bases. The CDR3 length is 16 residues. Germline V gene data show CDR1 as LGHNA and CDR2 as YNFKEQ.

Only a few counts were recorded for this clone. The V and J genes are TRBV7-8 and TRBJ2-7, with TRBD2 as a possible D gene (5 bases). CDR1 is SGHVS, CDR2 FQNEAQ, per germline. V was shortened by 1 base and J by 4 bases, with 8 bases between the two germline ends. The CDR3 is made up of 13 amino acids. As DNA, the CDR3 is TGTGCCAGCAGCTTAGTACCGGGATACGAGCAGTACTTC. This encodes CASSLVPGYEQYF.

The V call is TRBV5-5, the J call TRBJ2-7, with 8 positions matching TRBD1. The CDR3 totals 17 residues. CDR1 and CDR2 from the germline V gene are SGHKS and YYEKEE (reference sequence). Trimming at V came to 0 bases and at J to 5 bases, leaving 13 bases not matched to a gene. The CDR3 sequence is CASSLELAAGGINEQYF. DNA of the CDR3: TGTGCCAGCAGCTTGGAACTGGCGGCAGGGGGCATCAACGAGCAGTACTTC.

The chain is built from TRBV6-5 and TRBJ2-7; 7 positions agree with TRBD1. V lost 4 bases and J lost 2; bases outside the gene matches: 11. The V gene's germline CDR1 is MNHEY and CDR2 SVGAGI. The CDR3 runs to 16 residues. The DNA for the CDR3 is TGTGCCAGCAGTTCCCGGTCCGACAGGGACCCCTACGAGCAGTACTTC. It specifies CASSSRSDRDPYEQYF.